This T cell receptor (beta chain) was identified in a study of cytomegalovirus exposure and HLA in healthy donors. Regarding the study as a whole: It emerged from a later analysis that several of the most significant clusters appeared to be linked to common viral pathogens. Immune exposure data for these donors was limited to CMV serostatus. Upon later analysis, HLA-associated TCR beta chains proved more clonally expanded than other, equally common chains.

Donors counted as nominally healthy when sampled, yet unrecorded immune exposures were likely. Of note for this clone: Its specificity is unknown.

CDR1 WSHSY and CDR2 SAAADI come from the germline V gene. V shed 4 bases and J shed 3 bases, with 7 bases lying between them. The CDR3 is made up of 13 amino acids. Use of 60 Vbeta and 13 Jbeta primers characterized the PCR. Clones were sequenced by immunoSEQ multiplex PCR, and TCRdb holds only the in-frame ones, with some missing. Seen here are about 170,000 clones, roughly 72% observed once, and the top ten hold 2% to 2.5%. The chain joins TRBV10-2 to TRBJ1-5; no clear D gene. This TCR came from a woman in her 30s in good health and CMV-seropositive. Sequencing was carried out using PBMCs. The CDR3 spells CASSVENNQPQHF. The CDR3 bases are TGCGCCAGCAGTGTAGAAAACAATCAGCCCCAGCATTTT.